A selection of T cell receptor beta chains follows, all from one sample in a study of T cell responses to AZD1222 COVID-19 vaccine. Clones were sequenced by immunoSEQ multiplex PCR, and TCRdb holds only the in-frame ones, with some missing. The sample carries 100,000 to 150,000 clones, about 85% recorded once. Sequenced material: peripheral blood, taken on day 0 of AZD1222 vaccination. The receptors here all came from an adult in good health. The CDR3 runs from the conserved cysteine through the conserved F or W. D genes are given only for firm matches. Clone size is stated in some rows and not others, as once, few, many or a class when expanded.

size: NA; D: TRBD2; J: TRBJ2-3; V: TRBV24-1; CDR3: CASQKASGTDTQYF; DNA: TGTGCCAGCCAGAAGGCTAGCGGGACCGATACGCAGTATTTT
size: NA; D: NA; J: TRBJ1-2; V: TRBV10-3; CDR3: CAISESNIMDGYTF; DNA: TGTGCCATCAGTGAGTCGAACATTATGGATGGCTACACCTTC
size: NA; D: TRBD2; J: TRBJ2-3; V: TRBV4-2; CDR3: CASSRKGASGGDTQYF; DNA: TGTGCCAGCAGCCGGAAGGGGGCTAGCGGGGGTGATACGCAGTATTTT
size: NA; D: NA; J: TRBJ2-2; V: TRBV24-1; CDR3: CATSDLLGTHNTGELFF; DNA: TGTGCCACCAGTGATTTGCTCGGGACTCACAACACCGGGGAGCTGTTTTTT
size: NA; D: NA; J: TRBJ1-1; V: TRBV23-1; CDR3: CASSHPRADGAFF; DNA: TGCGCCAGCAGTCATCCGAGGGCCGACGGAGCTTTCTTT
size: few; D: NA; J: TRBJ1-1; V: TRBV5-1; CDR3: CASSPKAAGMNTEAFF; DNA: TGCGCCAGCAGCCCCAAGGCAGCAGGGATGAACACTGAAGCTTTCTTT
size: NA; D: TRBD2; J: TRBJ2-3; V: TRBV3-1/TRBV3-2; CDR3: CASSDIAGAADTQYF; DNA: TGTGCCAGCAGCGACATAGCGGGGGCCGCAGATACGCAGTATTTT
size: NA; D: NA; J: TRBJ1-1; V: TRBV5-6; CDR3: CASSRTMNTEAFF; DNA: TGTGCCAGCAGCCGAACTATGAACACTGAAGCTTTCTTT
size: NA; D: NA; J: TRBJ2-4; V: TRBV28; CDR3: CASSSDGLAKNIQYF; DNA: TGTGCCAGCAGTTCAGACGGGTTAGCCAAAAACATTCAGTACTTC
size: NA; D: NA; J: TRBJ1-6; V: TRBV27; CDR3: CASSLTAAYNSPLHF; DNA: TGTGCCAGCAGTCTTACAGCGGCGTATAATTCACCCCTCCACTTT
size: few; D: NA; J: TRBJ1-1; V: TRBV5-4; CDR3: CASSLGFGGGRTEAFF; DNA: TGTGCCAGCAGCTTGGGGTTTGGTGGGGGGAGGACTGAAGCTTTCTTT
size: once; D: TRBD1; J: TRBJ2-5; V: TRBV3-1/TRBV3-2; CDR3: CASSQLTPGTGGETQYF; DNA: TGTGCCAGCAGCCAATTGACCCCCGGGACAGGGGGGGAGACCCAGTACTTC
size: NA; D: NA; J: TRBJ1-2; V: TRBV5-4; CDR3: CASSLWGALGGYTF; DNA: TGTGCCAGCAGCTTGTGGGGGGCATTGGGTGGCTACACCTTC
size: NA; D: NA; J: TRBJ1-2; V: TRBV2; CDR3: CASSEEGDLYGYTF; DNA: TGTGCCAGCAGTGAAGAGGGGGATCTCTATGGCTACACCTTC
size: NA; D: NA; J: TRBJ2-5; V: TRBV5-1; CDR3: CASSLGAQGGQETQYF; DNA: TGCGCCAGCAGCTTGGGTGCACAAGGGGGCCAAGAGACCCAGTACTTC
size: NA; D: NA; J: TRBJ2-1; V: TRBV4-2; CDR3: CASSPGTLLTNEQFF; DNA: TGTGCCAGCAGCCCTGGGACCCTCTTGACAAATGAGCAGTTCTTC
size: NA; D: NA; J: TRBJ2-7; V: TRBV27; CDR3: CASSREGEGLSEQYF; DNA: TGTGCCAGCAGTCGCGAGGGAGAGGGGCTCAGTGAGCAGTACTTC
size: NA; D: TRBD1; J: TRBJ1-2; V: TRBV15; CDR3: CATSRDQGAEGYTF; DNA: TGTGCCACCAGCAGAGATCAGGGGGCGGAGGGCTACACCTTC
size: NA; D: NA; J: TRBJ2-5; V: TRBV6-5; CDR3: CASEWGRLQETQYF; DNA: TGTGCCAGTGAATGGGGACGGCTACAAGAGACCCAGTACTTC
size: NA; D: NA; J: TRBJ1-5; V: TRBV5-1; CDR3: CASSLFGDWNQPQHF; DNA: TGCGCCAGCAGCTTGTTTGGGGATTGGAATCAGCCCCAGCATTTT
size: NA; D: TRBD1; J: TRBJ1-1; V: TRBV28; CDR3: CASTLQGATTEAFF; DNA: TGTGCCAGCACACTACAGGGGGCGACGACTGAAGCTTTCTTT
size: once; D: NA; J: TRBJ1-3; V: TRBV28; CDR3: CASSAQAGHSGNTIYF; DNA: TGTGCCAGCAGTGCCCAGGCGGGACACTCTGGAAACACCATATATTTT
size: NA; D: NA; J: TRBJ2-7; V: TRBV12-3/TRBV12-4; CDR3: CASSFYYSYEQYF; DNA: TGTGCCAGCAGTTTCTACTACTCCTACGAGCAGTACTTC
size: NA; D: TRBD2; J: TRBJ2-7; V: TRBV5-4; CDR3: CASSAPGLAGGSSYEQYF; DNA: TGTGCCAGCAGCGCCCCGGGACTAGCGGGGGGCAGCTCCTACGAGCAGTACTTC
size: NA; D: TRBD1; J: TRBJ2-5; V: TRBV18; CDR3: CASSTDRGIEETQYF; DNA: TGTGCCAGCTCAACGGACAGGGGTATCGAAGAGACCCAGTACTTC
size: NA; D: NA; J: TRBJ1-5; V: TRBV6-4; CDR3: CASSILAGYQPQHF; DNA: TGTGCCAGCAGCATTCTGGCAGGGTATCAGCCCCAGCATTTT
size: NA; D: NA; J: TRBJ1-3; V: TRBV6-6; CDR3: CASSYSSVFSGNTIYF; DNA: TGTGCCAGCAGTTACTCGAGCGTCTTCTCTGGAAACACCATATATTTT
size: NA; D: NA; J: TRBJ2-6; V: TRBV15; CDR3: CATARSQGISGANVLTF; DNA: TGTGCCACCGCGAGAAGTCAGGGGATATCTGGGGCCAACGTCCTGACTTTC
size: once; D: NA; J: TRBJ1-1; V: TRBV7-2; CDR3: CASSLRRTNTEAFF; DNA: TGTGCCAGCAGCCTCCGACGGACGAACACTGAAGCTTTCTTT
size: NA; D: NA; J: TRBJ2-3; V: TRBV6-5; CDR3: CASSSSMGGTQYF; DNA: TGTGCCAGCTCTTCCAGCATGGGGGGTACGCAGTATTTT
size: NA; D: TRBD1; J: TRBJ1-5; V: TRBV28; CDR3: CASSSPGQGHRRSNQPQHF; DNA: TGTGCCAGCAGCTCTCCGGGACAGGGGCACAGGAGGAGCAATCAGCCCCAGCATTTT
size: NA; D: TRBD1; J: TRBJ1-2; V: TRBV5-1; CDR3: CASRETGSAGYTF; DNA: TGCGCCAGCAGAGAGACAGGGTCGGCTGGCTACACCTTC
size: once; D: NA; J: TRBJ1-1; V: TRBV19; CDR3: CASRTENTEAFF; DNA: TGTGCCAGTCGTACAGAGAACACTGAAGCTTTCTTT
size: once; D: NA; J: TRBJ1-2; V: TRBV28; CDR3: CASSLSPGAGNYGYTF; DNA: TGTGCCAGCAGTTTATCCCCCGGGGCAGGCAACTATGGCTACACCTTC
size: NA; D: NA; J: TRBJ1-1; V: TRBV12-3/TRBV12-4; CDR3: CASGRVNTEAFF; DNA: TGTGCCAGTGGCAGGGTGAACACTGAAGCTTTCTTT
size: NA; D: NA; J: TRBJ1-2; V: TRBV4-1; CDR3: CASSQSGGVRYGYTF; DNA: TGCGCCAGCAGCCAAAGTGGGGGAGTAAGGTATGGCTACACCTTC
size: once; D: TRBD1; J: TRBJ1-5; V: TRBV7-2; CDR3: CASSPRNRGGDQPQHF; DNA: TGTGCCAGCAGCCCACGTAACAGGGGGGGCGATCAGCCCCAGCATTTT
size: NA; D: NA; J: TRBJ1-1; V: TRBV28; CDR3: CASSMGGAKNTEAFF; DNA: TGTGCCAGCAGCATGGGAGGGGCAAAGAACACTGAAGCTTTCTTT
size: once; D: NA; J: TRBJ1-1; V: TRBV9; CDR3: CASSVGPGGDTEAFF; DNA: TGTGCCAGCAGCGTAGGTCCGGGGGGGGACACTGAAGCTTTCTTT
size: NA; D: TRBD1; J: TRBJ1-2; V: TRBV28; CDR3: CASSQGQGYGYTF; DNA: TGTGCTAGCAGTCAGGGACAGGGCTATGGCTACACCTTC
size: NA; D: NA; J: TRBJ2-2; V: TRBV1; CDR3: CTSSQEWDRASGELFF; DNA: TGCACCAGCAGCCAAGAATGGGACAGGGCCTCCGGGGAGCTGTTTTTT
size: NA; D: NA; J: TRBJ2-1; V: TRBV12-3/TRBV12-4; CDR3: CASSPPTAAAFF; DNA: TGTGCCAGCAGTCCTCCGACTGCCGCCGCGTTCTTC
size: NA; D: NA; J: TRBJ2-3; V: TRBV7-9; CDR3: CASSLGIDSRGEGDTQYF; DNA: TGTGCCAGCAGCTTAGGGATCGACTCTCGGGGTGAGGGAGATACGCAGTATTTT
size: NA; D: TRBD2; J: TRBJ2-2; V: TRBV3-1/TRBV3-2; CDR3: CASSQGTSGLGELFF; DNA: TGTGCCAGCAGCCAAGGGACTAGCGGGCTCGGGGAGCTGTTTTTT
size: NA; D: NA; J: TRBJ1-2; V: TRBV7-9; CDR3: CASSMAVPDYGYTF; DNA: TGTGCCAGCAGCATGGCGGTGCCGGACTATGGCTACACCTTC
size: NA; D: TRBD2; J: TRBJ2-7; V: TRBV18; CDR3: CASARQVAGASYEQYF; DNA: TGTGCCAGCGCCCGACAGGTAGCGGGGGCCTCCTACGAGCAGTACTTC
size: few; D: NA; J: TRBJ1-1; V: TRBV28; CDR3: CASPPGRRNTEAFF; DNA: TGTGCCAGTCCCCCGGGACGGCGGAACACTGAAGCTTTCTTT
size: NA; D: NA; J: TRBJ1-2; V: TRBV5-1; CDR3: CASSPTGHLFHGYTF; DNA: TGCGCCAGCAGCCCCACGGGACACCTATTCCATGGCTACACCTTC
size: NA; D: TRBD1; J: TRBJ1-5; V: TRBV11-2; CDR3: CASSLTGKQPQHF; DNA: TGTGCCAGCAGCTTGACAGGGAAGCAGCCCCAGCATTTT
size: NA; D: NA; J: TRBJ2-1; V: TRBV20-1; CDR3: CSATYNEQFF; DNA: TGCAGTGCTACCTACAATGAGCAGTTCTTC
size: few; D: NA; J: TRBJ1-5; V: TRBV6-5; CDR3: CASTLMAWPQHF; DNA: TGTGCCAGCACCCTTATGGCGTGGCCCCAGCATTTT
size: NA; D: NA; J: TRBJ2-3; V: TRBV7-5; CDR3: CVRSPAVVRADTQYF; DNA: TGTGTCAGAAGCCCAGCCGTTGTTAGGGCAGATACGCAGTATTTT
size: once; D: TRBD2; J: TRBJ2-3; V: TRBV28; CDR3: CASSFIPRLAGAPTDTQYF; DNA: TGTGCCAGCAGTTTTATACCCCGCCTAGCGGGGGCCCCCACAGATACGCAGTATTTT
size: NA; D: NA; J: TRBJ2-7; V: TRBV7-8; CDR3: CASSLEHLISYEQYF; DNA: TGTGCCAGCAGCTTAGAACACCTAATATCCTACGAGCAGTACTTC
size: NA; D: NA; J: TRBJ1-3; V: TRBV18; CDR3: CASSPWSLFSGNTIYF; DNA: TGTGCCAGCTCACCATGGAGTCTTTTCTCTGGAAACACCATATATTTT